The source of this TCR beta chain is a study of response to subunit inactivated influenza vaccine. Study results and caveats: Seasonal influenza vaccination, on each occasion, was suggested by the authors to recruit few new T cells.

A note on this clonotype: Its antigen is currently unknown.

Looked up from germline, CDR1 is DFQATT and CDR2 is SNEGSKA (reference sequence). Trimming cost V 3 bases and J 6 bases, with 8 bases left between them. This CDR3 has 12 amino acids. In TCRdb, the RT-PCR reads were re-called with MiXCR into one record per CDR3 protein. This sample has hundreds of thousands of distinct CDR3 sequences, with 12% found just once. This material consisted of PBMCs from blood, taken on the day of vaccination. The chain employs TRBV20-1 and TRBJ2-2, with unresolved D. The clonotype was recovered from a man between 50 and 59 years old who received an inactivated influenza vaccine. The DNA of the CDR3 is TGCAGTGCTAGCTCCCCCGCCGGGGAGCTGTTTTTT. Protein product: CSASSPAGELFF.